Below, 22 T cell receptor beta chains from the same sample are listed, as sequenced in a study of identical twins. TCRdb ran MiXCR on the 5' RACE reads and lists one entry per CDR3 protein. Seen here are roughly 770,000 distinct CDR3 sequences, 18% observed once, and the top ten hold about an eighth. The same sample was also studied in work on T cells expressing NK-cell markers.

Sample: PBMCs. Receptor source: a woman younger than 30 in good health.

This chain links TRBV10-3 with TRBJ2-1, with D tentatively TRBD1 (6 bases). Trimming took 2 bases from V and 13 from J, leaving 9 bases between them. This CDR3 contains 11 residues. Germline CDR1 reads ENHRY; CDR2 reads SYGVKD. DNA for the CDR3: TGTGCCATCAGTGAGGGACAGCTACAGTTCTTC. This gives the protein CAISEGQLQFF.

The genes are TRBV10-3 and TRBJ2-5; 8 bases map to TRBD2. Looked up from germline, CDR1 is ENHRY and CDR2 is SYGVKD. Trimming at V came to 11 bases and at J to 5 bases, leaving 13 bases not matched to a gene. CDR3 length: 14 residues. CDR3 region: CASGGPTLAETQYF. The CDR3 DNA is TGTGCCTCGGGGGGGCCGACTCTGGCCGAGACCCAGTACTTC.

V gene TRBV5-5 combines with J gene TRBJ2-7; 7 nucleotides line up with TRBD1. The CDR3 contains 15 residues. CDR1 SGHKS and CDR2 YYEKEE come from the germline V gene (reference sequence). V gave up 4 bases and J gave up 2 bases; unmatched junction bases: 9. The CDR3 spells CASSPGQSLTYEQYF. The CDR3, as DNA: TGTGCCAGCAGCCCGGGACAGTCCTTAACCTACGAGCAGTACTTC. The whole variable domain, filled in from reference TRBV5-5 and TRBJ2-7, reads DAGVTQSPTHLIKTRGQQVTLRCSPISGHKSVSWYQQVLGQGPQFIFQYYEKEERGRGNFPDRFSARQFPNYSSELNVNALLLGDSALYLCASSPGQSLTYEQYFGPGTRLTVT.

The gene calls are TRBV20-1 and TRBJ2-6; 9 nucleotides match TRBD2. This CDR3 has 19 residues. V shed 0 bases and J 0 bases; nucleotides not matched to a gene: 9. Germline V CDR1 and CDR2: DFQATT, SNEGSKA (reference sequence). CDR3 DNA: TGCAGTGCTAGAGATCGGCGGGGGGGGTCCCTCTCTGGGGCCAACGTCCTGACTTTC. It specifies CSARDRRGGSLSGANVLTF.

The chain joins TRBV6-1 to TRBJ2-3, with 7 bases fitting TRBD2. Germline assignment: CDR1 MNHNS and CDR2 SASEGT. The CDR3 extends over 14 amino acids. Losses at the gene ends were 6 bases for V and 0 bases for J; bases not matched to a gene: 3. CDR3 amino acids: CASRAGDSTDTQYF. CDR3 bases: TGTGCCAGCAGGGCGGGAGATAGCACAGATACGCAGTATTTT.

V usage is TRBV20-1 and J usage is TRBJ1-1, with a possible D match to TRBD1 (6 bases). The V and J ends lost 3 bases and 5 bases respectively, with 16 bases between them. Per germline, CDR1 DFQATT and CDR2 SNEGSKA (reference sequence). The CDR3 is made up of 14 amino acids. Here the CDR3 DNA reads TGCAGTGCTAGGAAGCGGGGGCGGATTACTGAAGCTTTCTTT. This sequence encodes CSARKRGRITEAFF.

This clonotype was counted a few times. CDR3 bases: TGCAGTGCAAATGCCAGGGCCAGCGGGAGTGCAGATACGCAGTATTTT. Translating it yields CSANARASGSADTQYF. The genes are TRBV20-1 and TRBJ2-3; TRBD2 agrees at 8 bases. The V segment lost 6 bases and the J segment 4 bases; nucleotides outside the gene matches: 15. The CDR3 extends over 16 amino acids. The germline gives CDR1 DFQATT, CDR2 SNEGSKA (reference sequence).

The chain is built from TRBV7-8 and TRBJ1-6; possibly TRBD1 for D (5 bases). The V and J ends lost 2 bases and 13 bases respectively, with 12 bases between them. The CDR3 has 13 residues. CDR1 and CDR2 from the germline V gene are SGHVS and FQNEAQ. This CDR3 is CASSLSQGHPLHF. CDR3 nucleotides: TGTGCCAGCAGCTTAAGCCAGGGTCACCCCCTCCACTTT.

V and J are TRBV11-2 and TRBJ1-1; no definite D call. CDR1 and CDR2 from the germline V gene are SGHAT and FQNNGV. This CDR3 spans 14 amino acids. V dropped 5 bases and J dropped 0 bases, with 10 bases sitting between them. CDR3 in amino acids: CASSVRAMNTEAFF. In DNA, the CDR3 is TGTGCCAGCAGCGTCAGAGCCATGAACACTGAAGCTTTCTTT.

This clonotype was detected only a few times. The V call is TRBV9, the J call TRBJ2-7; 7 bases align to TRBD1. V was clipped by 0 bases and J by 2 bases; unmatched bases: 2. The germline V gene has CDR1 SGDLS and CDR2 YYNGEE. The CDR3 extends over 14 amino acids. DNA of the CDR3: TGTGCCAGCAGCGTAGACCAGGGGGCCTACGAGCAGTACTTC. Translating gives CASSVDQGAYEQYF.

This clonotype has only a few counts. The genes are TRBV9 and TRBJ2-5; maybe TRBD2 (6 bases). Trimming left V 4 bases short and J 5 bases short, with 15 bases between. There are 14 residues in the CDR3. Germline CDR1 SGDLS, CDR2 YYNGEE. CDR3 in amino acids: CASSLNGGAETQYF. In nucleotides, the CDR3 is TGTGCCAGCAGCCTCAACGGGGGAGCTGAGACCCAGTACTTC.

J is TRBJ2-1 and V is TRBV7-2; 8 bases agree with TRBD2. The CDR3 consists of 12 residues. Per germline, CDR1 SGHTA and CDR2 FQGNSA. V was clipped by 4 bases and J by 10 bases; unmatched bases: 3. This CDR3 reads CASSSIAGEQFF. Here the CDR3 DNA reads TGTGCCAGCAGCTCGATAGCGGGAGAGCAGTTCTTC.

This chain uses TRBV29-1 with TRBJ2-7, with a tentative D call TRBD1 (6 bases). The V gene lost 6 bases and the J gene lost 4 bases, with 10 bases spanning the gap. This CDR3 region has 11 residues. Germline V gives CDR1 SQVTM, CDR2 ANQGSEA. As DNA, the CDR3 is TGCAGCGTAACAGGGTTTTACGAGCAGTACTTC. Translating it yields CSVTGFYEQYF.

The chain uses TRBV12-3 or TRBV12-4 and TRBJ1-1, with D possibly matching TRBD1 (6 bases). Trimming cost V 1 base and J 11 bases, with 14 bases left between them. CDR3 size: 13 residues. CDR3 bases: TGTGCCAGCAGTTTAGAGGGGGGGGGCGAGGCTTTCTTT. It encodes CASSLEGGGEAFF.

CDR3 sequence reads: CASSRDNEKLFF. The CDR3 nucleotides read TGTGCCAGCAGTAGGGACAATGAAAAACTGTTTTTT. The V gene is TRBV12-3 or TRBV12-4, the J gene TRBJ1-4, with a possible D match to TRBD1 (5 bases). This CDR3 contains 12 residues. The V end was cut by 5 bases, the J end by 5 bases, with 6 bases between.

This chain links TRBV7-2 with TRBJ2-7; D uncertain. V shed 5 bases and J shed 2 bases, with 13 bases lying between them. CDR1 is SGHTA and CDR2 is FQGNSA in the germline V gene. CDR3 length equals 14 residues. Here the CDR3 reads CASSGWEDPYEQYF. The CDR3 nucleotides read TGTGCCAGCAGCGGTTGGGAAGACCCCTACGAGCAGTACTTC.

V usage is TRBV10-3 and J usage is TRBJ2-1; D is possibly TRBD1 (6 bases). V shed 6 bases and J shed 9 bases, with 15 bases lying between them. The CDR3 runs to 13 residues. CDR1 ENHRY and CDR2 SYGVKD come from the germline V gene. The CDR3 region has the DNA TGTGCCATCAGAGGACAGTCGTCTGGTGAGCAGTTCTTC. Its protein is CAIRGQSSGEQFF.

This chain links TRBV20-1 with TRBJ2-2; 9 nucleotides match TRBD1. Germline CDR1 is DFQATT and CDR2 is SNEGSKA (reference sequence). The trim removed 5 bases at V and 7 bases at J, leaving 11 bases unmatched. CDR3 length: 15 amino acids. The CDR3 DNA follows: TGCAGTGCTCCCGGGGGACAGGGAAGGGTCGGGGAGCTGTTTTTT. This gives the protein CSAPGGQGRVGELFF.

The genes are TRBV27 and TRBJ2-6; no clear D gene. Deletions cut 6 bases from V and 0 bases from J, with 6 bases between. Germline CDR1 and CDR2: MNHEY and SMNVEV (reference sequence). This CDR3 spans 14 amino acids. The CDR3 reads CASSRTSGANVLTF. As DNA, the CDR3 is TGTGCCAGCAGCCGGACCTCTGGGGCCAACGTCCTGACTTTC.

The chain recombines TRBV10-2 with TRBJ1-2; 8 positions agree with TRBD1. Germline assignment: CDR1 WSHSY and CDR2 SAAADI. V was pared by 7 bases and J by 3 bases, with 4 bases of the junction left unmatched. The CDR3 spans 13 residues. The CDR3 DNA reads TGCGCCAGCAAACAACAGGGGGACTATGGCTACACCTTC. Translation: CASKQQGDYGYTF.

This clonotype appeared a few times. The genes are TRBV5-1 and TRBJ1-1, with D possibly TRBD1 on 5 matching bases. In germline, CDR1 is SGHRS, CDR2 YFSETQ. Trimming pared 5 bases from V and 11 bases from J, leaving 13 bases between. CDR3 length: 11 amino acids. For the CDR3, the DNA is TGCGCCAGCAGTGACGGGACTATGGCTTTCTTT. Protein product: CASSDGTMAFF.

This sequence joins TRBV7-2 and TRBJ2-3, with 9 bases aligning to TRBD1. This CDR3 contains 16 residues. V lost 5 bases to trimming and J lost 2 bases; unmatched junction nucleotides: 8. Germline V gives CDR1 SGHTA, CDR2 FQGNSA. The CDR3 protein is CASSTRTGAATDTQYF. DNA of the CDR3: TGTGCCAGCAGCACCCGGACAGGGGCGGCCACAGATACGCAGTATTTT.